This entry concerns a single T cell receptor beta chain. Researchers sorted naive CD8 T cells as cells that were CD8+CD4-CCR7+CD45RA+. Previously described methods and listed TCR primers produced bulk TCR libraries. TCRdb passed the PCR reads through MiXCR, listing each CDR3 protein once. The data contain some 680,000 distinct CDR3 sequences, around 25% of them singletons. This sample stems from a study of molecular identifiers for immune sequencing clone quantification. V dropped 7 bases and J dropped 5 bases, with 14 bases sitting between them. CDR1 ENHRY and CDR2 SYGVKD come from the germline V gene. The CDR3 runs 13 residues.

The chain uses TRBV10-3 and TRBJ1-2, with D possibly being TRBD1 (5 bases). The specimen sequenced was naive CD8+ T cells from blood, with Jurkat cell RNA spiked in. Subset here: FACS-sorted CD8+CD4-CCR7+CD45RA+ naive T cells. This TCR was sampled from a human donor in good health. Some libraries in this study had Jurkat cell RNA spiked in. Written as DNA, the CDR3 is TGTGCCATCATGCAGGGATCGGCTTATGGCTACACCTTC. Residues: CAIMQGSAYGYTF.